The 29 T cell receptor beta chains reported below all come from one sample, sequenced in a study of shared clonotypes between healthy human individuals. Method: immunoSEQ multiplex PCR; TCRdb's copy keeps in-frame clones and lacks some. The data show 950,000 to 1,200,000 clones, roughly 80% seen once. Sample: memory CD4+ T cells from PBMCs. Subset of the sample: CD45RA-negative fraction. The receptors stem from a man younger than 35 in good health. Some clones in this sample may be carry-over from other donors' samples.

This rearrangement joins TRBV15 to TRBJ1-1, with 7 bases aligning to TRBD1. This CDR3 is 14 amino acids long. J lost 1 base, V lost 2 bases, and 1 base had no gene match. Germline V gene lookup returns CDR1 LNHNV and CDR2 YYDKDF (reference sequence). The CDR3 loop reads CATSRRQGNTEAFF. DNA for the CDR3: TGTGCCACCAGCAGACGACAGGGGAACACTGAAGCTTTCTTT.

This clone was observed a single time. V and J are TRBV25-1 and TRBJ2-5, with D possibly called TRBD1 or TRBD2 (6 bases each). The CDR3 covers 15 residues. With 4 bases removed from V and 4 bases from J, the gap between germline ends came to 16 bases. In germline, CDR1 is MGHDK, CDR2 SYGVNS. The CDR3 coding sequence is TGTGCCAGCAGTGCCAATCGTGGGGGGCGAGAGACCCAGTACTTC. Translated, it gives CASSANRGGRETQYF.

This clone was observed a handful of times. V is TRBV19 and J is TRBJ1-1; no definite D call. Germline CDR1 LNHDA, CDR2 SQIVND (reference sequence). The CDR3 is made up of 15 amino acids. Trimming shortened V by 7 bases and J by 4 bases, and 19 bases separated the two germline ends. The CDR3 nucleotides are TGTGCCAGTACCCCCGTTAGGGCGGCAGGCACTGAAGCTTTCTTT. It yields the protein CASTPVRAAGTEAFF. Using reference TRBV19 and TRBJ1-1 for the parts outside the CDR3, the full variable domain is DGGITQSPKYLFRKEGQNVTLSCEQNLNHDAMYWYRQDPGQGLRLIYYSQIVNDFQKGDIAEGYSVSREKKESFPLTVTSAQKNPTAFYLCASTPVRAAGTEAFFGQGTRLTVV.

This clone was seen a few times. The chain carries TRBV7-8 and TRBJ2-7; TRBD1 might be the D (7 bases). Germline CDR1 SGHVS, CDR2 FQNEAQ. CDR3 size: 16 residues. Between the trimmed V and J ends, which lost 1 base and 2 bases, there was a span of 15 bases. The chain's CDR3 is CASSLGFSRGAYEQYF. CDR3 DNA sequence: TGTGCCAGCAGCTTAGGCTTTTCCAGGGGGGCCTACGAGCAGTACTTC.

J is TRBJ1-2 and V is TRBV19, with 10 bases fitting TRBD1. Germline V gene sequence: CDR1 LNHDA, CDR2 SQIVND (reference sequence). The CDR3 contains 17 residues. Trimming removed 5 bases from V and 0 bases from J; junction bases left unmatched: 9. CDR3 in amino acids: CASSPRQGTGANYGYTF. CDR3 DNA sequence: TGTGCCAGTAGTCCTCGCCAAGGGACAGGGGCTAACTATGGCTACACCTTC.

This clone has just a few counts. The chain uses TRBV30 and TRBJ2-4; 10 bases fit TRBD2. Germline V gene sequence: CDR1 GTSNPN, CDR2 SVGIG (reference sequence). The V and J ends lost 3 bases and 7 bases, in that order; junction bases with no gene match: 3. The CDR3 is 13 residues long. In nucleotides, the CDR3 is TGTGCCTGGAGACTAGCGGGAAGTAACATTCAGTACTTC. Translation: CAWRLAGSNIQYF.

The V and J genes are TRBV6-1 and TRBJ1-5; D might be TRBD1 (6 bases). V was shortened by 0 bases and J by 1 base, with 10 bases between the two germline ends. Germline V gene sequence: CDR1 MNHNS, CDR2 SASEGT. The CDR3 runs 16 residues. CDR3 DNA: TGTGCCAGCAGTGAAGCTCTCAGGGGAAGCAATCAGCCCCAGCATTTT. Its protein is CASSEALRGSNQPQHF.

CDR3 residues: CASSRGRQPGNTIYF. CDR3 nucleotide sequence: TGTGCCAGTAGTAGAGGACGGCAGCCGGGAAACACCATATATTTT. V is TRBV19 and J is TRBJ1-3; no reliable D call. V was cut by 4 bases and J by 4 bases, with 14 bases left in between. The CDR3 covers 15 residues. CDR1 is LNHDA, CDR2 SQIVND, per germline (reference sequence).

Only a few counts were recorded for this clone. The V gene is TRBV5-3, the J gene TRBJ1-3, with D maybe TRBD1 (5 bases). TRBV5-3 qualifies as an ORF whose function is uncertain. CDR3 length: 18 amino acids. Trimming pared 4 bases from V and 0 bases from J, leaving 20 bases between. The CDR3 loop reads CARSRPSRWGFSGNTIYF. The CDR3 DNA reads TGTGCCAGAAGCCGGCCATCACGATGGGGGTTCTCTGGAAACACCATATATTTT.

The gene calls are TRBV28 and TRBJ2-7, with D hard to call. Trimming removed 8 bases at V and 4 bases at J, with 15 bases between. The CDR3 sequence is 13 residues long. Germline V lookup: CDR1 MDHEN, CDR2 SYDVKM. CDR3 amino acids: CASETAVRYEQYF. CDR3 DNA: TGTGCCAGCGAAACAGCCGTCCGGTACGAGCAGTACTTC.

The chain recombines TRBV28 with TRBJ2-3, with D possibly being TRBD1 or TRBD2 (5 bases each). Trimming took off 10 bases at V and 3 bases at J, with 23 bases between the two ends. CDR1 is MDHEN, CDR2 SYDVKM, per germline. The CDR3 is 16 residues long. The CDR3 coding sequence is TGTGCCATCCAAGGGGCTCTTGGGGGAGTGACAGATACGCAGTATTTT. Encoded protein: CAIQGALGGVTDTQYF.

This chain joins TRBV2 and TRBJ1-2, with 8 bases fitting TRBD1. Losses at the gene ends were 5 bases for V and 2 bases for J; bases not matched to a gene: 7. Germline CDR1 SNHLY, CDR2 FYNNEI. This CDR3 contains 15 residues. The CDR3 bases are TGTGCCAGCAGTCAGTCGGGACAGGTCAACTATGGCTACACCTTC. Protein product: CASSQSGQVNYGYTF.

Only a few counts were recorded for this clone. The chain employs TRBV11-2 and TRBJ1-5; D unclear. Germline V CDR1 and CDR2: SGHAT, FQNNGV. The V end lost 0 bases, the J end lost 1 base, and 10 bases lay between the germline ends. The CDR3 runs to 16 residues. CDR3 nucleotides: TGTGCCAGCAGCTTAGAAGCGGCAGCCAGCAATCAGCCCCAGCATTTT. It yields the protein CASSLEAAASNQPQHF.

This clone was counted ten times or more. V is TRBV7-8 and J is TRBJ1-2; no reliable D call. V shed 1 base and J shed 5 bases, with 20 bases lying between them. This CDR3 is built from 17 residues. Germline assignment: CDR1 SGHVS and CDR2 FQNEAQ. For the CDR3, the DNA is TGTGCCAGCAGCTTAGTTGTAGTCCCCTCCGCGAAATATGGCTACACCTTC. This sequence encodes CASSLVVVPSAKYGYTF. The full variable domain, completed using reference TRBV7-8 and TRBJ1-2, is GAGVSQSPRYKVAKRGQDVALRCDPISGHVSLFWYQQALGQGPEFLTYFQNEAQLDKSGLPSDRFFAERPEGSVSTLKIQRTQQEDSAVYLCASSLVVVPSAKYGYTFGSGTRLTVV.

CDR3 sequence reads: CASRFSGRSNEQYF. CDR3 DNA: TGTGCCAGCAGATTTAGCGGGAGGAGCAACGAGCAGTACTTC. The chain links TRBV28 to TRBJ2-7; the match to TRBD2 covers 10 bases. The CDR3 length is 14 residues. Trimming cost V 6 bases and J 5 bases; bases outside gene matches: 7. The germline CDR1 and CDR2 sequences are MDHEN and SYDVKM.

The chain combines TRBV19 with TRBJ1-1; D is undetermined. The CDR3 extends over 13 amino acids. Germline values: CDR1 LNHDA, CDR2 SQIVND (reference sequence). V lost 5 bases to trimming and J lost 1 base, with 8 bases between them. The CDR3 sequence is CASSLRQNTEAFF. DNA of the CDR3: TGTGCCAGTAGTCTTCGGCAGAACACTGAAGCTTTCTTT.

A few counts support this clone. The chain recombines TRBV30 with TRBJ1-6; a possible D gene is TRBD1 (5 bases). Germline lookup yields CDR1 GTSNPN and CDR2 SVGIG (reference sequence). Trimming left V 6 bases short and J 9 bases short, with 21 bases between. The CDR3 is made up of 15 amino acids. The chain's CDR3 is CACLPGRGDSSPLHF. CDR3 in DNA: TGTGCCTGTCTCCCCGGGCGGGGGGACTCTTCACCCCTCCACTTT.

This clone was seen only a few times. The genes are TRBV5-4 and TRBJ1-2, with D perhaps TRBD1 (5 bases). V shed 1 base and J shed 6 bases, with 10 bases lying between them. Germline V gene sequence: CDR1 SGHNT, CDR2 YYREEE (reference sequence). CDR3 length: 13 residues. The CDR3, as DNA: TGTGCCAGCAGCTTGCAGGGTTGGGATGGCTACACCTTC. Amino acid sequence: CASSLQGWDGYTF.

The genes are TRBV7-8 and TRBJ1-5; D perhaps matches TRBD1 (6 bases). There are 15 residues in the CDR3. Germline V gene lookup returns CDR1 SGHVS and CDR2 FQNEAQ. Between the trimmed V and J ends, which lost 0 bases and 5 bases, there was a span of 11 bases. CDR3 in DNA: TGTGCCAGCAGCTTAGCGCTAGGGGGGGATCAGCCCCAGCATTTT. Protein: CASSLALGGDQPQHF.

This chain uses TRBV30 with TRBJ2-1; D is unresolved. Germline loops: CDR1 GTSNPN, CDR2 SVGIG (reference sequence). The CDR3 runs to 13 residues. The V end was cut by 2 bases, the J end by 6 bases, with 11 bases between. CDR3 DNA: TGTGCCTGGAGTCGGGCCAACGGCAATGAGCAGTTCTTC. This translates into CAWSRANGNEQFF.

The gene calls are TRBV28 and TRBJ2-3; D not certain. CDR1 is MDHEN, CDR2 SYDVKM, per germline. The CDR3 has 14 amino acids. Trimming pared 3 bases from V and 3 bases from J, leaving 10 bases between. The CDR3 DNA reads TGTGCCAGCAGTTTTCCCACCGGGACAGATACGCAGTATTTT. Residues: CASSFPTGTDTQYF.

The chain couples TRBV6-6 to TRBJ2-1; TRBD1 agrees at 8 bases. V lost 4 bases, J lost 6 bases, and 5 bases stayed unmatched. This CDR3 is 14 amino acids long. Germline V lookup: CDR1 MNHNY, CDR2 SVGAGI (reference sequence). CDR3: CASSFAGGVNEQFF. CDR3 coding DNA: TGTGCCAGCAGTTTTGCAGGGGGCGTCAATGAGCAGTTCTTC.

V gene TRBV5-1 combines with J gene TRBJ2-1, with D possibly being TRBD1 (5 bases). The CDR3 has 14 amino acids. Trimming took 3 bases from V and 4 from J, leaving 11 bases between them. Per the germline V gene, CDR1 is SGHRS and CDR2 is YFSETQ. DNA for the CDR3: TGCGCCAGCAGCTCCAACCCAGGGTACAATGAGCAGTTCTTC. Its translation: CASSSNPGYNEQFF.

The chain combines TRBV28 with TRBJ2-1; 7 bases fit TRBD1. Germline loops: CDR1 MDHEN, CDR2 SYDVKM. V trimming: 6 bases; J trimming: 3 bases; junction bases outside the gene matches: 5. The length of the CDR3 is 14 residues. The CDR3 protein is CASSHRDSYNEQFF. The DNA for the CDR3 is TGTGCCAGCAGCCACCGGGACAGCTACAATGAGCAGTTCTTC.

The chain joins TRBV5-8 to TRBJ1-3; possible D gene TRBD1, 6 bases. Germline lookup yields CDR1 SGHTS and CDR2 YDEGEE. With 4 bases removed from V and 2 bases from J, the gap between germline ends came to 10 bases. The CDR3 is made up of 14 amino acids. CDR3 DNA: TGTGCCAGCAGCCTCCGGACAGCTGGAAACACCATATATTTT. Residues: CASSLRTAGNTIYF.

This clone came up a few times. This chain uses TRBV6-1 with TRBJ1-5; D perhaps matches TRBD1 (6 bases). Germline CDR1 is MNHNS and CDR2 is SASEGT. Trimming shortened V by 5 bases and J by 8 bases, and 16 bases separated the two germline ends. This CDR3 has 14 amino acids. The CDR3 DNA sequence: TGTGCCAGCAGTCAACAGGGATCATCCAAGCCCCAGCATTTT. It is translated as CASSQQGSSKPQHF.

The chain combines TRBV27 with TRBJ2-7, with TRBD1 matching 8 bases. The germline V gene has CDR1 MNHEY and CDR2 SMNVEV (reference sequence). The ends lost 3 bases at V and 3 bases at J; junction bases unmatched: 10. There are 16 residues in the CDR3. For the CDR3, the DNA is TGTGCCAGCAGTTTCGCCACAGGGGGTAATGTCTACGAGCAGTACTTC. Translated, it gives CASSFATGGNVYEQYF.

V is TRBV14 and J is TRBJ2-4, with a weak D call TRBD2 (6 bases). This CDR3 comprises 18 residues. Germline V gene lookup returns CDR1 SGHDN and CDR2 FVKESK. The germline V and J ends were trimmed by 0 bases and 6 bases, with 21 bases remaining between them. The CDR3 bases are TGTGCCAGCAGCCAAGATTCTACGGGAGATACCTTTGGAAACATTCAGTACTTC. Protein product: CASSQDSTGDTFGNIQYF.

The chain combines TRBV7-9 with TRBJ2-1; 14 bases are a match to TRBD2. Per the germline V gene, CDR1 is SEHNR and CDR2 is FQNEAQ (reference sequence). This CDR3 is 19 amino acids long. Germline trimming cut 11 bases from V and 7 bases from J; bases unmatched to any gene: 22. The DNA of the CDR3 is TGTGCCGGCATCGGCAGGGGGACTAGCGGGAGCTCAGTTGGGAATGAGCAGTTCTTC. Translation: CAGIGRGTSGSSVGNEQFF. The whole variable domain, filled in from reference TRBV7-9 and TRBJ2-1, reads DTGVSQNPRHKITKRGQNVTFRCDPISEHNRLYWYRQTLGQGPEFLTYFQNEAQLEKSRLLSDRFSAERPKGSFSTLEIQRTEQGDSAMYLCAGIGRGTSGSSVGNEQFFGPGTRLTVL.